What follows are 18 T cell receptor beta chains derived from one specimen sequenced in a study of T-cell memory formation after mild COVID-19. TCRdb processed the 5' RACE reads anew with MiXCR; each CDR3 protein has one entry. The sample consists of 550,000 to 700,000 distinct CDR3 sequences, 18% of them appearing once. Sequencing input: PBMCs or a T cell subset sorted from them (not recorded which). Receptors originate from an adult woman who had mild COVID-19 (a few samples of this study predate the infection). Cell type and time point are not known.

In its sample, this clonotype was seen a few times. V usage is TRBV7-8 and J usage is TRBJ2-7; D unresolved. The CDR3 covers 15 residues. The germline gives CDR1 SGHVS, CDR2 FQNEAQ. The V gene lost 1 base and the J gene lost 3 bases, with 13 bases spanning the gap. CDR3 sequence: CASSLDLATHYEQYF. The CDR3 region has the DNA TGTGCCAGCAGCTTAGATCTGGCAACCCACTACGAGCAGTACTTC.

J is TRBJ1-6 and V is TRBV7-3, with 7 bases matching TRBD1. With 0 bases clipped from V and 10 bases from J, the junction kept 3 bases outside the gene matches. Germline CDR1 is SGHTA and CDR2 is FQGTGA. The CDR3 spans 14 residues. The chain's CDR3 is CASSLTGQTSPLHF. CDR3 in DNA: TGTGCCAGCAGCTTAACGGGACAGACGTCACCCCTCCACTTT. The complete variable domain, with remaining parts taken from reference TRBV7-3 and TRBJ1-6, reads GAGVSQTPSNKVTEKGKYVELRCDPISGHTALYWYRQSLGQGPEFLIYFQGTGAADDSGLPNDRFFAVRPEGSVSTLKIQRTERGDSAVYLCASSLTGQTSPLHFGNGTRLTVT.

This clonotype was seen only a few times. One junction end disagrees with the germline gene, perhaps due to a read error. The chain is built from TRBV6-2 or TRBV6-3 and TRBJ2-7, with no clear D. CDR3 length: 12 amino acids. Per the germline V gene, CDR1 is MNHEY and CDR2 is SVGEGT. The CDR3 reads CASRTQTRSKNF. The DNA for the CDR3 is TGTGCCAGCAGAACTCAGACCCGCAGTAAGAACTTC.

The sample holds a few counts of this clonotype. The rearrangement links TRBV4-1 to TRBJ2-5, with D perhaps matching TRBD2 (6 bases). V lost 0 bases, J lost 5 bases, and 13 bases lay in between. This CDR3 is 15 amino acids long. CDR1 MGHRA and CDR2 YSYEKL come from the germline V gene. CDR3 sequence reads: CASSQDRNRGETQYF. The DNA for the CDR3 is TGCGCCAGCAGCCAAGATCGCAACCGGGGGGAGACCCAGTACTTC.

The V gene is TRBV10-3, the J gene TRBJ1-2; TRBD1 might be the D (6 bases). Per germline, CDR1 ENHRY and CDR2 SYGVKD. With 0 bases removed from V and 3 bases from J, the gap between germline ends came to 14 bases. The CDR3 is 16 amino acids. The CDR3 loop is CAISESSGQPHYGYTF. CDR3 in DNA: TGTGCCATCAGTGAGTCTTCCGGACAGCCTCACTATGGCTACACCTTC.

The gene calls are TRBV6-6 and TRBJ2-7; 12 bases match TRBD1. Judging by the DNA end, TRBJ2-1 fits better; the J call may be wrong. CDR1 and CDR2 from the germline V gene are MNHNY and SVGAGI (reference sequence). This CDR3 comprises 16 residues. This chain's CDR3 is CASSYSEGTGGYEQFF. CDR3 in DNA: TGTGCCAGCAGTTACTCGGAGGGGACAGGGGGCTACGAGCAGTTCTTC.

The chain employs TRBV5-5 and TRBJ2-5; D tentatively fits TRBD1 or TRBD2 (6 bases each). The V gene lost 4 bases and the J gene lost 9 bases, with 19 bases spanning the gap. The CDR3 covers 14 residues. CDR1 is SGHKS, CDR2 YYEKEE, per germline (reference sequence). CDR3 sequence reads: CASSRDRRGVSQYF. The CDR3 nucleotides are TGTGCCAGCAGCAGAGACAGGCGCGGGGTGTCCCAGTACTTC.

V gene TRBV28 combines with J gene TRBJ2-3; weak D call: TRBD1 (6 bases). The CDR3 runs to 15 residues. Germline CDR1 MDHEN, CDR2 SYDVKM. V dropped 7 bases and J dropped 4 bases, with 18 bases sitting between them. Here the CDR3 DNA reads TGTGCCAGCACCGAGAGGTACAGGGTTGCAGATACGCAGTATTTT. This sequence encodes CASTERYRVADTQYF.

This clonotype has ten or more counts. The V and J genes are TRBV5-4 and TRBJ2-1; 10 bases line up with TRBD1. The CDR3 has 15 residues. Germline V CDR1 and CDR2: SGHNT, YYREEE (reference sequence). The ends lost 5 bases at V and 9 bases at J; junction bases unmatched: 11. The CDR3 DNA sequence: TGTGCCAGCAGGACCGGGACAGGGGTAGGGGGTGAGCAGTTCTTC. Amino acid sequence: CASRTGTGVGGEQFF.

V usage is TRBV27 and J usage is TRBJ2-2; 9 bases fit TRBD2. V gave up 3 bases and J gave up 3 bases; unmatched junction bases: 11. The CDR3 runs to 18 residues. Germline V gene data show CDR1 as MNHEY and CDR2 as SMNVEV (reference sequence). CDR3 bases: TGTGCCAGCAGTTTGGGTAGCGGGAGCGTAACTCACACCGGGGAGCTGTTTTTT. Its translation: CASSLGSGSVTHTGELFF.

This clonotype was detected ten times or more. CDR3 in DNA: TGTGCCAGCAGTTTAAGGGGGGACGAGCAGTACTTC. Protein: CASSLRGDEQYF. The rearrangement uses TRBV28 and TRBJ2-7, with D possibly being TRBD1 or TRBD2 (6 bases each). This CDR3 spans 12 amino acids. CDR1 is MDHEN and CDR2 is SYDVKM in the germline V gene. The germline V and J ends were trimmed by 2 bases and 5 bases, with 7 bases remaining between them.

V usage is TRBV7-9 and J usage is TRBJ2-1; TRBD2 aligns across 8 bases. Germline V gives CDR1 SEHNR, CDR2 FQNEAQ (reference sequence). The ends lost 5 bases at V and 9 bases at J; junction bases unmatched: 12. This CDR3 is built from 15 residues. The CDR3: CASSGFSGGVGEQFF. CDR3 DNA sequence: TGTGCCAGCAGCGGATTTTCCGGGGGGGTCGGTGAGCAGTTCTTC.

This clonotype was seen a handful of times. The chain couples TRBV19 to TRBJ1-2; D uncertain. V lost 6 bases, J lost 0 bases, and 17 bases lay in between. Germline loops: CDR1 LNHDA, CDR2 SQIVND (reference sequence). This CDR3 is built from 16 residues. The CDR3 protein is CASSPDIQPANYGYTF. The CDR3 nucleotides are TGTGCCAGTAGCCCCGACATTCAGCCCGCTAACTATGGCTACACCTTC.

In this sample, this clonotype turned up a few times. The chain's CDR3 is CASSVVSGGTGELFF. In DNA, the CDR3 is TGTGCCAGCAGCGTAGTGTCCGGGGGCACCGGGGAGCTGTTTTTT. The J gene is TRBJ2-2, the V gene TRBV9, with D possibly TRBD2 on 6 matching bases. Per germline, CDR1 SGDLS and CDR2 YYNGEE. Trimming left V 0 bases short and J 4 bases short, with 10 bases between. The CDR3 has 15 amino acids.

The V call is TRBV12-3 or TRBV12-4, the J call TRBJ2-7; the D gene is possibly TRBD2 (5 bases). V was pared by 2 bases and J by 6 bases, with 11 bases between. The length of the CDR3 is 13 residues. CDR3 coding DNA: TGTGCCAGCAGTTTACAGGTTGGGAGCGAGCAGTACTTC. Translating it yields CASSLQVGSEQYF.

The gene calls are TRBV6-6 and TRBJ2-7, with 10 bases lining up with TRBD2. V shed 5 bases, J shed 7 bases, and the junction held 8 bases outside the gene matches. Germline values: CDR1 MNHNY, CDR2 SVGAGI (reference sequence). The CDR3 extends over 14 amino acids. This CDR3 reads CASSNLAGAGEQYF. The CDR3 nucleotides are TGTGCCAGCAGTAACCTAGCGGGGGCGGGGGAGCAGTACTTC.

The rearrangement joins TRBV4-1 to TRBJ2-5; no clear D gene. The CDR3 contains 12 residues. Germline V CDR1 and CDR2: MGHRA, YSYEKL. V lost 4 bases and J lost 5, with 8 bases in between. CDR3 nucleotides: TGCGCCAGCAGCCGGGAAGGGGAGACCCAGTACTTC. This codes for CASSREGETQYF.

The V call is TRBV7-2, the J call TRBJ2-7; D ambiguous. CDR1 and CDR2 from the germline V gene are SGHTA and FQGNSA. This CDR3 region has 13 residues. Between the trimmed V and J ends, which lost 5 bases and 3 bases, there was a span of 11 bases. For the CDR3, the DNA is TGTGCCAGCAGCCTTGTCGATTTCTACGAGCAGTACTTC. It codes for CASSLVDFYEQYF.